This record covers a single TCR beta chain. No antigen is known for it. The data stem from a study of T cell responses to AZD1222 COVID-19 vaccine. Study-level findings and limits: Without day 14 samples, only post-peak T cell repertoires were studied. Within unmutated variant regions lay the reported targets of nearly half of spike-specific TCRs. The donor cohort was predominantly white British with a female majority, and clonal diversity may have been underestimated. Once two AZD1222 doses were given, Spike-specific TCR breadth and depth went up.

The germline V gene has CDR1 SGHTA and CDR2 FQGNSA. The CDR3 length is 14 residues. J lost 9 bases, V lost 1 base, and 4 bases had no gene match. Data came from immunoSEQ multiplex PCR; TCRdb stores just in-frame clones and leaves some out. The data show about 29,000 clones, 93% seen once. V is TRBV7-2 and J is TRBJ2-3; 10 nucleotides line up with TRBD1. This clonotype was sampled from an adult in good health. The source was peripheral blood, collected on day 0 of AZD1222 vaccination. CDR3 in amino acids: CASSLGTGGDTQYF. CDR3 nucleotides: TGTGCCAGCAGCTTAGGGACAGGGGGAGACACGCAGTATTTT. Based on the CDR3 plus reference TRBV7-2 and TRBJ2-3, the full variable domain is GAGVSQSPSNKVTEKGKDVELRCDPISGHTALYWYRQSLGQGLEFLIYFQGNSAPDKSGLPSDRFSAERTGGSVSTLTIQRTQQEDSAVYLCASSLGTGGDTQYFGPGTRLTVL.